The 32 T cell receptor beta chains in this list originate from one sample, sequenced in a study of beta chain features in type 1 diabetes. The study's findings and limits: Shortening of TCRB CDR3s, moderate but significant, appeared in all four CD4+ subsets of Type 1 diabetes patients.

Antigens of these TCRs are unknown. Investigators reverse transcribed all isolated RNA, so they sequenced expressed TCRB transcripts. Sequencing used immunoSEQ multiplex PCR; TCRdb keeps in-frame clones, though not all of them. The sample has over 600,000 clones, 12% seen once; the top ten hold 0.09% to 0.15%. The sequenced material came from naive CD4+ T cells from blood. These receptors were obtained from a man aged 25 to 40 with type 1 diabetes.

This clone occurred a few times. The chain joins TRBV7-9 to TRBJ1-5, with unresolved D. Germline V gene lookup returns CDR1 SEHNR and CDR2 FQNEAQ (reference sequence). Trimming removed 3 bases from V and 7 bases from J, with 10 bases in between. This CDR3 region has 13 residues. CDR3 in DNA: TGTGCCAGCAGCTTGAAGGGTGACCAGCCCCAGCATTTT. This translates into CASSLKGDQPQHF.

The V gene is TRBV7-9, the J gene TRBJ1-1; D unresolved. This CDR3 comprises 14 residues. V dropped 5 bases and J dropped 1 base, with 11 bases sitting between them. Germline-derived CDR1 and CDR2 are SEHNR and FQNEAQ (reference sequence). The DNA for the CDR3 is TGTGCCAGCAGCCTAAACGCACGGAACACTGAAGCTTTCTTT. Protein: CASSLNARNTEAFF.

This clone was recorded a few times. This chain uses TRBV28 with TRBJ1-5; TRBD1 matches at 7 bases. This CDR3 region has 13 residues. V gave up 6 bases and J gave up 5 bases; unmatched junction bases: 4. The germline CDR1 and CDR2 sequences are MDHEN and SYDVKM. CDR3 DNA sequence: TGTGCCAGCAGGGGGGACAGTTATCAGCCCCAGCATTTT. Protein product: CASRGDSYQPQHF.

The CDR3 is CASSQTDRSSYNEQFF. The CDR3 nucleotides are TGCGCCAGCAGCCAAACGGACAGGAGCTCCTACAATGAGCAGTTCTTC. The chain carries TRBV4-1 and TRBJ2-1; 7 bases map to TRBD1. The germline V gene has CDR1 MGHRA and CDR2 YSYEKL. The CDR3 is 16 residues long. Unmatched junction bases numbered 4, after V lost 2 bases and J lost 0 bases.

The V call is TRBV28, the J call TRBJ2-3; TRBD1 matches 8 bases. The CDR3 length is 14 residues. CDR1 is MDHEN, CDR2 SYDVKM, per germline. V gave up 6 bases and J gave up 6 bases; unmatched junction bases: 8. The CDR3 here is CASSRPDRVDTQYF. CDR3 bases: TGTGCCAGCAGCCGCCCGGACAGGGTTGATACGCAGTATTTT.

The CDR3 spells CASSLDSGALKQTQYF. The CDR3 coding sequence is TGCGCCAGCAGCTTGGATTCAGGAGCCCTGAAACAGACCCAGTACTTC. The V call is TRBV5-1, the J call TRBJ2-5, with D hard to call. The CDR3 runs to 16 residues. The ends were cut back, 0 bases at V and 6 bases at J, with 18 bases in the middle. Germline-derived CDR1 and CDR2 are SGHRS and YFSETQ.

The chain recombines TRBV28 with TRBJ2-6; D call uncertain. The CDR3 is made up of 13 amino acids. Germline CDR1 MDHEN, CDR2 SYDVKM. Trimming pared 5 bases from V and 3 bases from J, leaving 5 bases between. The CDR3 DNA reads as TGTGCCAGCAGTGGAGTTGGGGCCAACGTCCTGACTTTC. Translating it yields CASSGVGANVLTF.

The genes are TRBV29-1 and TRBJ1-2; TRBD1 is a possible D gene (5 bases). The CDR3 contains 12 residues. V lost 8 bases and J lost 6, with 16 bases in between. CDR1 and CDR2 (germline): SQVTM, ANQGSEA. The CDR3: CSPLRGVDGYTF. In DNA, the CDR3 is TGCAGCCCCTTACGGGGGGTCGATGGCTACACCTTC.

There are a few counts of this clone. This sequence joins TRBV5-4 and TRBJ2-7; TRBD1 aligns across 7 bases. Per germline, CDR1 SGHNT and CDR2 YYREEE (reference sequence). This CDR3 region has 13 residues. V was pared by 4 bases and J by 5 bases, with 6 bases of the junction left unmatched. CDR3 residues: CASSAQGRDEQYF. The CDR3 bases are TGTGCCAGCAGCGCACAGGGGCGTGACGAGCAGTACTTC.

This clone was recorded a few times. This chain uses TRBV7-2 with TRBJ1-4; tentative D call: TRBD1 (6 bases). The CDR3 length is 15 residues. In germline, CDR1 is SGHTA, CDR2 FQGNSA. V was trimmed by 6 bases and J by 0 bases, leaving 11 bases between them. As DNA, the CDR3 is TGTGCCAGCAGTCGAAAGGGGGCAACTAATGAAAAACTGTTTTTT. It codes for CASSRKGATNEKLFF.

The rearrangement links TRBV10-3 to TRBJ2-7; possibly TRBD1 for D (7 bases). CDR1 and CDR2 from the germline V gene are ENHRY and SYGVKD. The V end was cut by 4 bases, the J end by 0 bases, with 10 bases between. The CDR3 runs 14 residues. As DNA, the CDR3 is TGTGCCATCAGTGGCGGGACAGACTCCTACGAGCAGTACTTC. Its translation is CAISGGTDSYEQYF.

In regard to this clone: A read error may produce the germline difference seen at one junction end. The genes are TRBV9 and TRBJ2-7; a weak D match, TRBD2 (7 bases). The CDR3 loop spans 16 amino acids. Per the germline V gene, CDR1 is SGDLS and CDR2 is YYNGEE. DNA of the CDR3: TGTGCCAGCAGCGTAGAACGGGGGGCGCGCTCCTCCGAGCAGTACTTC. Protein: CASSVERGARSSEQYF.

The V gene is TRBV28, the J gene TRBJ1-5; D remains unclear. Germline V lookup: CDR1 MDHEN, CDR2 SYDVKM. This CDR3 comprises 12 residues. Trimming shortened V by 3 bases and J by 4 bases, and 4 bases separated the two germline ends. This CDR3 is CASSLRNQPQHF. CDR3 coding DNA: TGTGCCAGCAGTTTGAGAAATCAGCCCCAGCATTTT. Looking up the rest from reference TRBV28 and TRBJ1-5 gives the full variable domain: DVKVTQSSRYLVKRTGEKVFLECVQDMDHENMFWYRQDPGLGLRLIYFSYDVKMKEKGDIPEGYSVSREKKERFSLILESASTNQTSMYLCASSLRNQPQHFGDGTRLSIL.

Only a few counts were recorded for this clone. The V call is TRBV10-3, the J call TRBJ2-7, with 7 bases matching TRBD2. J was trimmed by 2 bases and V by 3 bases; bases with no gene match: 4. Germline V gives CDR1 ENHRY, CDR2 SYGVKD. The CDR3 totals 14 residues. The CDR3 loop reads CAISDNGGTYEQYF. The CDR3 DNA reads TGTGCCATCAGTGATAACGGGGGGACCTACGAGCAGTACTTC.

In this sample, this clone turned up a few times. The rearrangement uses TRBV13 and TRBJ2-3, with unresolved D. This CDR3 has 11 residues. V was pared by 2 bases and J by 7 bases, with 4 bases between. Per the germline V gene, CDR1 is PRHDT and CDR2 is FYEKMQ (reference sequence). The CDR3 reads CASSLLNTQYF. CDR3 DNA: TGTGCCAGCAGCTTATTAAATACGCAGTATTTT.

The chain employs TRBV4-1 and TRBJ1-3; possibly TRBD1 for D (6 bases). V lost 0 bases and J lost 1, with 13 bases in between. There are 17 residues in the CDR3. Germline V lookup: CDR1 MGHRA, CDR2 YSYEKL. The CDR3 reads CASSQDHPGASGNTIYF. The DNA for the CDR3 is TGCGCCAGCAGCCAAGATCATCCGGGGGCATCTGGAAACACCATATATTTT.

The rearrangement joins TRBV2 to TRBJ1-2; a possible D gene is TRBD1 (5 bases). CDR3 length: 15 residues. Between the trimmed V and J ends, which lost 1 base and 3 bases, there was a span of 12 bases. CDR1 and CDR2 (germline): SNHLY, FYNNEI. The CDR3 DNA follows: TGTGCCAGCAGTGAAGAGCAGGGAAGATACTATGGCTACACCTTC. Its protein product is CASSEEQGRYYGYTF.

This clone has a handful of counts. The V call is TRBV5-6, the J call TRBJ2-4; D remains unclear. CDR1 and CDR2 from the germline V gene are SGHDT and YYEEEE. Trimming pared 4 bases from V and 0 bases from J, leaving 11 bases between. The CDR3 length is 15 residues. The CDR3 nucleotides are TGTGCCAGCAGCCTCGGAATTGTAGCCAAAAACATTCAGTACTTC. Protein product: CASSLGIVAKNIQYF.

Concerning this clone itself: The same CDR3 arises from other DNA sequences in this sample as well. The chain combines TRBV9 with TRBJ1-2, with 7 bases identical to TRBD1. This CDR3 is built from 14 residues. After removal of 3 bases from V and 2 bases from J, the junction contained 4 bases not matched to a gene. The V gene's germline CDR1 is SGDLS and CDR2 YYNGEE. Written as DNA, the CDR3 is TGTGCCAGCAGCGGCGGGACAGCGAACTATGGCTACACCTTC. It specifies CASSGGTANYGYTF.

This clone was counted only a few times. The rearrangement joins TRBV6-5 to TRBJ1-2; 8 positions agree with TRBD1. Per germline, CDR1 MNHEY and CDR2 SVGAGI. CDR3 length: 15 amino acids. Germline trimming cut 0 bases from V and 8 bases from J; bases unmatched to any gene: 8. CDR3 sequence reads: CASSYSGQGSGGYTF. The CDR3 DNA sequence: TGTGCCAGCAGTTACTCCGGACAGGGCTCGGGAGGCTACACCTTC.

In its sample, this clone was seen a few times. The V call is TRBV28, the J call TRBJ1-4; no firm D call. Trimming shortened V by 8 bases and J by 8 bases, and 18 bases separated the two germline ends. Germline lookup yields CDR1 MDHEN and CDR2 SYDVKM. The CDR3 loop spans 14 amino acids. The CDR3 protein is CASLSMDSGEKLFF. DNA for the CDR3: TGTGCCAGCTTATCTATGGATTCGGGAGAAAAACTGTTTTTT.

This chain uses TRBV5-1 with TRBJ2-1; 11 nucleotides match TRBD2. J gave up 0 bases and V 0 bases, and 2 bases lay outside the gene matches. The CDR3 runs to 17 residues. The germline V gene has CDR1 SGHRS and CDR2 YFSETQ. The CDR3 coding sequence is TGCGCCAGCAGCTTGGCTAGCGGGGGGAACTCCTACAATGAGCAGTTCTTC. This encodes CASSLASGGNSYNEQFF.

This clone came up a few times. The chain joins TRBV6-5 to TRBJ2-1; 12 bases line up with TRBD2. From germline, CDR1 is MNHEY and CDR2 SVGAGI. The ends lost 7 bases at V and 6 bases at J; junction bases unmatched: 7. The CDR3 is 15 residues long. In nucleotides, the CDR3 is TGTGCCAGCACTAACCCGACTAGCGGGGGCAATGAGCAGTTCTTC. It codes for CASTNPTSGGNEQFF.

The gene calls are TRBV9 and TRBJ2-3; D is perhaps TRBD2 (6 bases). The CDR3 totals 15 residues. Trimming left V 3 bases short and J 5 bases short, with 16 bases between. Germline-derived CDR1 and CDR2 are SGDLS and YYNGEE. CDR3 loop: CASSARLGGLDTQYF. The CDR3 DNA is TGTGCCAGCAGCGCGAGACTAGGTGGCCTAGATACGCAGTATTTT.

This clone showed up just a few times. This chain joins TRBV7-2 and TRBJ2-3; 9 bases agree with TRBD1. This CDR3 region has 13 residues. Germline CDR1 SGHTA, CDR2 FQGNSA. V shed 11 bases, J shed 3 bases, and the junction held 6 bases outside the gene matches. In nucleotides, the CDR3 is TGTGCCGGCAACAGGGGGCTGACAGATACGCAGTATTTT. Translated, it gives CAGNRGLTDTQYF.

This clone was found a few times. V usage is TRBV10-3 and J usage is TRBJ2-3; D unresolved. The CDR3 length is 13 residues. Trimming shortened V by 1 base and J by 5 bases, and 7 bases separated the two germline ends. Germline loops: CDR1 ENHRY, CDR2 SYGVKD. The chain's CDR3 is CAISEFTEDTQYF. The DNA of the CDR3 is TGTGCCATCAGTGAGTTTACGGAAGATACGCAGTATTTT.

The chain employs TRBV5-1 and TRBJ2-1, with 8 bases that match TRBD1. The CDR3 is 16 residues long. After removal of 0 bases from V and 4 bases from J, the junction contained 6 bases not matched to a gene. CDR1 and CDR2 from the germline V gene are SGHRS and YFSETQ. CDR3 residues: CASSLEGTGFYNEQFF. CDR3 DNA: TGCGCCAGCAGCTTGGAAGGGACAGGTTTTTACAATGAGCAGTTCTTC.

The chain combines TRBV2 with TRBJ1-4; the match to TRBD1 covers 8 bases. The CDR3 is 16 amino acids. Trimming removed 5 bases from V and 2 bases from J; junction bases left unmatched: 7. The V gene's germline CDR1 is SNHLY and CDR2 FYNNEI. CDR3 in DNA: TGTGCCAGCAGTACTGGACAGGGCCATACTAATGAAAAACTGTTTTTT. Translating it yields CASSTGQGHTNEKLFF.

The chain links TRBV5-1 to TRBJ1-1, with D uncertain. Germline lookup yields CDR1 SGHRS and CDR2 YFSETQ. V was shortened by 4 bases and J by 2 bases, with 9 bases between the two germline ends. This CDR3 contains 13 residues. This CDR3 reads CASSGAANTEAFF. DNA of the CDR3: TGCGCCAGCAGCGGAGCGGCCAACACTGAAGCTTTCTTT.

As concerns this clone: At the DNA level, this CDR3 is encoded by other sequences in the same sample as well. The rearrangement uses TRBV20-1 and TRBJ2-5; perhaps D is TRBD1 or TRBD2 (5 bases each). Trimming left V 4 bases short and J 4 bases short, with 7 bases between. Per the germline V gene, CDR1 is DFQATT and CDR2 is SNEGSKA (reference sequence). This CDR3 is 11 amino acids long. The CDR3 region is CSANGAETQYF. The CDR3 DNA follows: TGCAGTGCTAACGGGGCAGAGACCCAGTACTTC.

The rearrangement links TRBV10-3 to TRBJ1-5; a possible D gene is TRBD1 (6 bases). The CDR3 has 16 amino acids. V was cut by 0 bases and J by 5 bases, with 14 bases left in between. Germline-derived CDR1 and CDR2 are ENHRY and SYGVKD. CDR3 nucleotides: TGTGCCATCAGTGAGTCTATAGGGGGGAGGGATCAGCCCCAGCATTTT. This translates into CAISESIGGRDQPQHF.

The genes are TRBV23-1 and TRBJ2-1, with 8 bases fitting TRBD1. TRBV23-1 belongs to the ORF category, with a function that is uncertain. V shed 5 bases, J shed 10 bases, and the junction held 13 bases outside the gene matches. The CDR3 is 15 amino acids. CDR3 nucleotides: TGCGCCAGCAGTATTACCGGGACAGGAGTTTGCGAGCAGTTCTTC. This encodes CASSITGTGVCEQFF.